Each of the 5 T cell receptor beta chains below was sequenced from the same sample in a study of a mutant IDH1 vaccine in newly diagnosed glioma. Time point: baseline, week 1 (first vaccination visit). Treatment meaning: pre-vaccination baseline after standard-of-care therapy. Using immunoSEQ multiplex PCR, the repertoire was profiled, and TCRdb retains in-frame clones only, with some absent. The sample gives some 100,000 clones, around four fifths of which show up once; 7.4% is in the top ten. Specimen: PBMCs, collected from a glioma patient treated with radiotherapy, temozolomide or both. These receptor sequences come from a woman aged 45-60 years with glioma.

This sequence joins TRBV9 and TRBJ2-7; possible D gene TRBD2, 6 bases. The V end was cut by 4 bases, the J end by 3 bases, with 20 bases between. The CDR3 covers 16 residues. The germline CDR1 and CDR2 sequences are SGDLS and YYNGEE. CDR3 nucleotides: TGTGCCAGCAGCCAGTCGGGGGTTTCAGGGTTCTACGAGCAGTACTTC. Translating gives CASSQSGVSGFYEQYF.

The CDR3 DNA reads TGTGCCAGCAGGACAGGGACAGAGCTTGAAGCTTTCTTT. Residues: CASRTGTELEAFF. The chain links TRBV27 to TRBJ1-1, with 7 bases aligning to TRBD1. This CDR3 region has 13 residues. Trimming cost V 6 bases and J 7 bases; bases outside gene matches: 8. In germline, CDR1 is MNHEY, CDR2 SMNVEV (reference sequence).

The V call is TRBV27, the J call TRBJ1-5; D ambiguous. V lost 3 bases and J 5 bases, leaving 8 bases between the germline ends. In germline, CDR1 is MNHEY, CDR2 SMNVEV (reference sequence). This CDR3 contains 13 residues. The CDR3 region has the DNA TGTGCCAGCAGTTTCGGGCCTGATCAGCCCCAGCATTTT. Protein: CASSFGPDQPQHF.

This clone was seen a few times. The gene calls are TRBV4-2 and TRBJ2-7; tentative D call: TRBD1 (6 bases). Trimming shortened V by 0 bases and J by 2 bases, and 8 bases separated the two germline ends. This CDR3 spans 14 amino acids. CDR1 and CDR2 (germline): LGHNA, YNFKEQ. The CDR3 DNA follows: TGTGCCAGCAGCCAAGATCGACAGGCCTACGAGCAGTACTTC. Translated, it gives CASSQDRQAYEQYF.

The CDR3 bases are TGTGCCAGCAGCTACAGGGGGTATGAGACCCAGTACTTC. Amino acids: CASSYRGYETQYF. The J gene is TRBJ2-5, the V gene TRBV27; 8 bases are a match to TRBD1. The CDR3 loop spans 13 amino acids. CDR1 is MNHEY and CDR2 is SMNVEV in the germline V gene (reference sequence). V shed 6 bases, J shed 5 bases, and the junction held 5 bases outside the gene matches.